This T cell receptor beta chain is drawn from a study of control samples from healthy donors and cancer patients. Some clones are missing from TCRdb's copy, which holds only in-frame ones; the method was immunoSEQ multiplex PCR. The repertoire has 80,000 to 100,000 clones, around 88% of them found once; the top ten carry roughly an eighth. The V end lost 5 bases, the J end lost 2 bases, and 11 bases lay between the germline ends. The CDR3 consists of 14 residues. The germline CDR1 and CDR2 sequences are SGHTA and FQGTGA. This receptor was obtained from a man younger than 40 in good health. The chain joins TRBV7-3 to TRBJ2-3, with D possibly matching TRBD2 (5 bases). The specimen was blood. CDR3 in DNA: TGTGCCAGCAGCCCCTCCGGGGACACAGATACGCAGTATTTT. As protein: CASSPSGDTDTQYF.